Described below is a single T cell receptor beta chain sequence and its context. Everyone who took part was roughly 18 to 95 years old, and they came from about two dozen US areas. This specimen belongs to a study of blood T cell repertoires in COVID-19. CDR1 and CDR2 from the germline V gene are SGHRS and YFSETQ. The CDR3 runs 16 residues. Trimming took 0 bases from V and 0 from J, leaving 9 bases between them. TCRdb's table, derived via immunoSEQ multiplex PCR, lists solely in-frame clones and lacks some. The sample lists fewer than 200,000 clones; about 85% were seen once. Sequenced input: PBMCs or T cells enriched from blood (not recorded which). The TCR comes from a woman aged 40 to 50 with acute COVID-19. The chain employs TRBV5-1 and TRBJ2-2; D unclear. The CDR3 DNA is TGCGCCAGCAGCTTGGTTTTGTCAACGAACACCGGGGAGCTGTTTTTT. This sequence encodes CASSLVLSTNTGELFF.